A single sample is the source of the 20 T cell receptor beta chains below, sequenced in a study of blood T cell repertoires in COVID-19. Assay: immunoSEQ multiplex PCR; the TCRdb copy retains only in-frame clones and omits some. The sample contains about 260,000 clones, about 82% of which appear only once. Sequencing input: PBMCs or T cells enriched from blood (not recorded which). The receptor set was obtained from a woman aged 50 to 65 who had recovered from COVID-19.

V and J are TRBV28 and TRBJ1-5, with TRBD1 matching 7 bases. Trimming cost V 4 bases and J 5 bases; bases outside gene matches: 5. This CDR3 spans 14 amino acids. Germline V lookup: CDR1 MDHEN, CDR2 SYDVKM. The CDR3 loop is CASSSTDRYQPQHF. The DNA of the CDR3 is TGTGCCAGCAGTTCCACGGACAGGTATCAGCCCCAGCATTTT.

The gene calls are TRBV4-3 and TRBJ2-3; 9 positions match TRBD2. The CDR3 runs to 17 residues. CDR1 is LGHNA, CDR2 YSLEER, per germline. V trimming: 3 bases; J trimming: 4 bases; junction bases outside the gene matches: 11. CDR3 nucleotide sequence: TGCGCCAGCAGCCAGGCGGCGGGGGGGGTTGGGGCAGATACGCAGTATTTT. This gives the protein CASSQAAGGVGADTQYF.

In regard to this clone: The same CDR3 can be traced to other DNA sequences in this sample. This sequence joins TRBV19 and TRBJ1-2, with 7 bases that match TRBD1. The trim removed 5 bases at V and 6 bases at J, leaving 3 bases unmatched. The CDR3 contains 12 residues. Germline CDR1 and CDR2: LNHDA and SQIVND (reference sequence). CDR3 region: CASSRQGDGYTF. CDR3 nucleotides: TGTGCCAGTAGTCGACAGGGTGATGGCTACACCTTC.

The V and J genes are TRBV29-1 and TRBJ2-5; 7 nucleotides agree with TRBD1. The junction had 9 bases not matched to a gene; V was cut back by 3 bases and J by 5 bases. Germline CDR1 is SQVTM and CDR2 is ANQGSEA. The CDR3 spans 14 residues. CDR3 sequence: CSVEGRGHWETQYF. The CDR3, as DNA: TGCAGCGTTGAGGGTAGGGGGCATTGGGAGACCCAGTACTTC.

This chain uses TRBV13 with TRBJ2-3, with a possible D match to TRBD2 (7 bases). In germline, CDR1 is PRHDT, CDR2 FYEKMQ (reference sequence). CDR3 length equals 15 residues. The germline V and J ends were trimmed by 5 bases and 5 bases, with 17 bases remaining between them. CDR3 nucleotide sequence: TGTGCCAGCAGCGTTAGGGGGAGGGCAAAAGATACGCAGTATTTT. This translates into CASSVRGRAKDTQYF.

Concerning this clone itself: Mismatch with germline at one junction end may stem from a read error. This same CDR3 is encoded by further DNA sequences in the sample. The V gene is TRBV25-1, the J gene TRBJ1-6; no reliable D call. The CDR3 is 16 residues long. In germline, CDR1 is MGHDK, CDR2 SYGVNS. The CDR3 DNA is TGTGCCAGCAGTGAATATCCCCAGACTTCTAATTCACCCCTTCACTTT. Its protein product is CASSEYPQTSNSPLHF.

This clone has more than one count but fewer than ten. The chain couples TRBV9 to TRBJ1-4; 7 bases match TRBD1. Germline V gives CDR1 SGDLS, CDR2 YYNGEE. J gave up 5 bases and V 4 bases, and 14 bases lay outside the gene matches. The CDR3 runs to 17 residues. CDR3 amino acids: CASSSHLPGTANEKLFF. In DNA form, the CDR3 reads TGTGCCAGCAGCTCGCACTTACCGGGGACAGCGAATGAAAAACTGTTTTTT.

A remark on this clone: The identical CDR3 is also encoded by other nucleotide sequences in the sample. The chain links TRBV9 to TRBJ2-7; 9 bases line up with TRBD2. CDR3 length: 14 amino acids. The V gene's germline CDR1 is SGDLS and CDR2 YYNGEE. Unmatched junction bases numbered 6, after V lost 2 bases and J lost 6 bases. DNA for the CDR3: TGTGCCAGCAGCGTCGCGGGAGGGCCGTTCGAGCAGTACTTC. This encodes CASSVAGGPFEQYF.

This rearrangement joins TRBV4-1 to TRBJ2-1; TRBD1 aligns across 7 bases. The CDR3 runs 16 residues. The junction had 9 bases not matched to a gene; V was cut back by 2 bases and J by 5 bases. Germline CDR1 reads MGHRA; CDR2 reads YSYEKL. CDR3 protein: CASSQSLDRPHNEQFF. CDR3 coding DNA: TGCGCCAGCAGCCAAAGCTTGGACAGGCCACACAATGAGCAGTTCTTC.

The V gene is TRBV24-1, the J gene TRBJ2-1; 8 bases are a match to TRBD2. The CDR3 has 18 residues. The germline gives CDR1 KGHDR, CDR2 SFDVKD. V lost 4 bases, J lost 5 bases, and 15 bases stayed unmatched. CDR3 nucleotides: TGTGCCACCAGTGACCGTGCCCCCTCGGGGGGGGTAAACAATGAGCAGTTCTTC. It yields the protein CATSDRAPSGGVNNEQFF.

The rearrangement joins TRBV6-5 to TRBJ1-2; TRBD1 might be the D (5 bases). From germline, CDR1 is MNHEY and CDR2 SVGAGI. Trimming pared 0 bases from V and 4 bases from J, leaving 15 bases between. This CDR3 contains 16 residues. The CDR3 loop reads CASSYSEGQGGYGYTF. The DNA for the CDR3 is TGTGCCAGCAGTTACTCGGAGGGGCAGGGTGGCTATGGCTACACCTTC.

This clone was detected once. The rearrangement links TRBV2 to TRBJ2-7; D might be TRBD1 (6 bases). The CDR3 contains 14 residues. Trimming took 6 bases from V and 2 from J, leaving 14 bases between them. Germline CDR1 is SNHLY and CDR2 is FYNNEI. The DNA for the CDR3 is TGTGCCAGCAGGCGTTCCCACAGGGCCTACGAGCAGTACTTC. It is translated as CASRRSHRAYEQYF.

The CDR3, as DNA: TGTGCCAGCAGCCGGACGACAGGGACGGAGACCCAGTACTTC. This sequence encodes CASSRTTGTETQYF. The chain recombines TRBV7-8 with TRBJ2-5, with 7 bases fitting TRBD1. CDR1 is SGHVS, CDR2 FQNEAQ, per germline. The V gene end was trimmed by 5 bases and the J gene end by 5 bases; junction bases not matched to a gene: 8. There are 14 residues in the CDR3.

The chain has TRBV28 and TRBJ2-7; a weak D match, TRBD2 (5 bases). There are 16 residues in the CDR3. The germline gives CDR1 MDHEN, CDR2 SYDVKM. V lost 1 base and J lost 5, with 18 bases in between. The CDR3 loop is CASSLFPGKSIHEQYF. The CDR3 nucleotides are TGTGCCAGCAGTTTATTTCCGGGAAAGAGTATCCACGAGCAGTACTTC.

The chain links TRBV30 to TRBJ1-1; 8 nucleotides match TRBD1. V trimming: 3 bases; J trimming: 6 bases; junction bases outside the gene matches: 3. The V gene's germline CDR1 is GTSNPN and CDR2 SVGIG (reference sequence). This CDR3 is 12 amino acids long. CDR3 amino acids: CAWSRGQPEAFF. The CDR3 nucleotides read TGTGCCTGGAGCAGGGGGCAACCTGAAGCTTTCTTT.

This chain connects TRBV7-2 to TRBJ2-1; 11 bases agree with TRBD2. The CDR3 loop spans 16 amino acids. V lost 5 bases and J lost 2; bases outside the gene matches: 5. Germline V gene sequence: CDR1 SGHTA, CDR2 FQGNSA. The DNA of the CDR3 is TGTGCCAGCAGCCAACCGGGACTAGCGGCCTACAATGAGCAGTTCTTC. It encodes CASSQPGLAAYNEQFF.

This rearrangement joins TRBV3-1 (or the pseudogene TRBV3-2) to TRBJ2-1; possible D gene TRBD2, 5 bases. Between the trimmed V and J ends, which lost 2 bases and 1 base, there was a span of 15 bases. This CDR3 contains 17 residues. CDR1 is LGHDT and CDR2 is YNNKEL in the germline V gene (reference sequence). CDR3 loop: CASSQRPTSISYNEQFF. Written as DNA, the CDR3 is TGTGCCAGCAGCCAAAGACCAACTAGTATTTCCTACAATGAGCAGTTCTTC.

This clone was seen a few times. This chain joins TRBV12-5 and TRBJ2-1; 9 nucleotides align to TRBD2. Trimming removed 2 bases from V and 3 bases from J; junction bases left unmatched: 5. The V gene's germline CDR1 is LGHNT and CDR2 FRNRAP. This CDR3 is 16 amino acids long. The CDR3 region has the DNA TGTGCTAGTGGTTTGTCGGCTAGCGGGGACTACAATGAGCAGTTCTTC. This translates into CASGLSASGDYNEQFF.

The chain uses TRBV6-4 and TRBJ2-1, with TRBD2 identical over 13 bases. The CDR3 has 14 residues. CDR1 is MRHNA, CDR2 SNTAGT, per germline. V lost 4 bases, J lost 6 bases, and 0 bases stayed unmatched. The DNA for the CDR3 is TGTGCCAGCAGTGGGACTAGCGGGAGCAATGAGCAGTTCTTC. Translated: CASSGTSGSNEQFF.

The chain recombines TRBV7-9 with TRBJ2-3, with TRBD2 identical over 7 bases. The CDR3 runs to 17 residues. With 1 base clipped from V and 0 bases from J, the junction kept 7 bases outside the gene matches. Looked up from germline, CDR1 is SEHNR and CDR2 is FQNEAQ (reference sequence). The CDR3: CASSLGAGPASTDTQYF. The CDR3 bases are TGTGCCAGCAGCTTAGGAGCGGGGCCGGCAAGCACAGATACGCAGTATTTT.